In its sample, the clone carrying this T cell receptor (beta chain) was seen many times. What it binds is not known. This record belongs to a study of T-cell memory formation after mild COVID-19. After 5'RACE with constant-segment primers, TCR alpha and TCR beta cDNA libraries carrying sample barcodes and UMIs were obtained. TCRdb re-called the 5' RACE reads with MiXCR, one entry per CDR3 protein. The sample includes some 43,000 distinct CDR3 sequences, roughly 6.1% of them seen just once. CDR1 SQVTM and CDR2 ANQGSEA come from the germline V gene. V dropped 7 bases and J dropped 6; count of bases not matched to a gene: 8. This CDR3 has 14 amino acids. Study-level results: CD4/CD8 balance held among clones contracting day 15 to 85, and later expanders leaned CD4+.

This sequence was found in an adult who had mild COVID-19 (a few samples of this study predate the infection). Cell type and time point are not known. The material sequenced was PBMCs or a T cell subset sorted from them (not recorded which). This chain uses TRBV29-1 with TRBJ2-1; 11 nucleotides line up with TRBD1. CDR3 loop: CSGRDRGALNEQFF. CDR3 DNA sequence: TGCAGCGGTAGGGACAGGGGGGCTCTCAATGAGCAGTTCTTC.